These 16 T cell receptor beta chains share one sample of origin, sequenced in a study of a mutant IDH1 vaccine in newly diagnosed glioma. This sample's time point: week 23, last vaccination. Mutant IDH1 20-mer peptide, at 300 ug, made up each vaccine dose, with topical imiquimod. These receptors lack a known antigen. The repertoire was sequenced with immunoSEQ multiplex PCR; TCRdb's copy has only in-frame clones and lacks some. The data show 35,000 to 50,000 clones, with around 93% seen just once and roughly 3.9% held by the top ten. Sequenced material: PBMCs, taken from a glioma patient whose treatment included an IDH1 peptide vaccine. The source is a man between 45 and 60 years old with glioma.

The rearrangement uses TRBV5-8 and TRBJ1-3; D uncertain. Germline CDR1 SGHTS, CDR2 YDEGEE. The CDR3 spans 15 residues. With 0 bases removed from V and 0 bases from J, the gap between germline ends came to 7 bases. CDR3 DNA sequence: TGTGCCAGCAGCTTGGTACGGGTCTCTGGAAACACCATATATTTT. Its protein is CASSLVRVSGNTIYF. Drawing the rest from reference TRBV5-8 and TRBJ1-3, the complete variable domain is EAGVTQSPTHLIKTRGQQATLRCSPISGHTSVYWYQQALGLGLQFLLWYDEGEERNRGNFPPRFSGRQFPNYSSELNVNALELEDSALYLCASSLVRVSGNTIYFGEGSWLTVV.

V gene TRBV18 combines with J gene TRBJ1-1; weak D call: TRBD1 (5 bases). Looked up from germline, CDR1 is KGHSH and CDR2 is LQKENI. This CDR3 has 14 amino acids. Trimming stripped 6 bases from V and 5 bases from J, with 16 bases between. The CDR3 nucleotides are TGTGCCAGCTCGACCCCTCGGGGGGAAACTGAAGCTTTCTTT. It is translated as CASSTPRGETEAFF.

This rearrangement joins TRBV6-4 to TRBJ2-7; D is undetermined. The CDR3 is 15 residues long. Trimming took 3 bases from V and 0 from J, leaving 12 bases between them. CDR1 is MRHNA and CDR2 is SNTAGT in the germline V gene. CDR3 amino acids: CASSEGRSLSYEQYF. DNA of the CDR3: TGTGCCAGCAGTGAAGGCAGGTCCCTCTCCTACGAGCAGTACTTC.

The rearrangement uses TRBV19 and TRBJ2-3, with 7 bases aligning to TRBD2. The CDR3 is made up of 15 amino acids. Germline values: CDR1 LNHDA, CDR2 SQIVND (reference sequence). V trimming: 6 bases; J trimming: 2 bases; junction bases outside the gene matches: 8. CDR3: CASRHAGRFTDTQYF. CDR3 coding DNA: TGTGCCAGTAGGCACGCCGGGAGGTTCACAGATACGCAGTATTTT.

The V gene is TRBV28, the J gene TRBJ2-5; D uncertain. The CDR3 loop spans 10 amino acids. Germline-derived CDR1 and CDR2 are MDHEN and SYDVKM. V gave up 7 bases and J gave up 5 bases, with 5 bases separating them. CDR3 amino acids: CASMRETQYF. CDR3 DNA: TGTGCCAGCATGAGGGAGACCCAGTACTTC.

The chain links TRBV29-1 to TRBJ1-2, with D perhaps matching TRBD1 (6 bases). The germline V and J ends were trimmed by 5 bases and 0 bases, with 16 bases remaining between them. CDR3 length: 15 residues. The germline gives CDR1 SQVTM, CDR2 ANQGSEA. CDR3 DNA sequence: TGCAGCGTTACCCGCGGACAGTCTGCTAACTATGGCTACACCTTC. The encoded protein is CSVTRGQSANYGYTF.

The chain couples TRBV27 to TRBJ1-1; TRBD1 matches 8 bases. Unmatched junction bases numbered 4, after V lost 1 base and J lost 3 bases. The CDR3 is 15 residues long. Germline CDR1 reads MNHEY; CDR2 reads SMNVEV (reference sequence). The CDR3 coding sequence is TGTGCCAGCAGTTTATTTCAGGGGGCGGACACTGAAGCTTTCTTT. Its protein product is CASSLFQGADTEAFF.

CDR3 residues: CSGLQGAGNEQYF. DNA for the CDR3: TGCAGCGGGTTGCAGGGGGCGGGGAACGAGCAGTACTTC. The chain carries TRBV29-1 and TRBJ2-7, with 8 bases that match TRBD1. The germline V gene encodes CDR1 SQVTM and CDR2 ANQGSEA. The CDR3 length is 13 residues. With 7 bases clipped from V and 5 bases from J, the junction kept 10 bases outside the gene matches.

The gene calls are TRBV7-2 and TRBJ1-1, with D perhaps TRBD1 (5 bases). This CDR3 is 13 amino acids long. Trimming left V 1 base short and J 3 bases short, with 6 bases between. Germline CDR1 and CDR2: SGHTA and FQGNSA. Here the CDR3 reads CASSLETDTEAFF. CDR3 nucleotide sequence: TGTGCCAGCAGCTTAGAGACAGACACTGAAGCTTTCTTT.

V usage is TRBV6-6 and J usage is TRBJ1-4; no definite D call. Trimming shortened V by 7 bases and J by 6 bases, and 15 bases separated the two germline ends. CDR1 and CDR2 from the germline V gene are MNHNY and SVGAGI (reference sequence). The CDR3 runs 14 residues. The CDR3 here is CASIRGMVDEKLFF. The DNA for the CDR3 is TGTGCCAGCATTAGAGGGATGGTGGATGAAAAACTGTTTTTT.

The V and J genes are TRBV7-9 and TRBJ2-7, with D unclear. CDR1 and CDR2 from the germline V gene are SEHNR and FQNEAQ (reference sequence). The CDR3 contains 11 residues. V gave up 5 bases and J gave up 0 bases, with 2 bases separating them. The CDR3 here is CASSTSYEQYF. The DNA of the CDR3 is TGTGCCAGCAGCACCTCCTACGAGCAGTACTTC.

CDR3 DNA sequence: TGTGCCAGCAGTGAAAGGACTAGCGGGAGAAGAAACATTCAGTACTTC. Translating gives CASSERTSGRRNIQYF. The rearrangement uses TRBV2 and TRBJ2-4; 13 bases align to TRBD2. The germline V gene has CDR1 SNHLY and CDR2 FYNNEI. V was pared by 2 bases and J by 6 bases, with 4 bases of the junction left unmatched. CDR3 size: 16 residues. Drawing the rest from reference TRBV2 and TRBJ2-4, the complete variable domain is EPEVTQTPSHQVTQMGQEVILRCVPISNHLYFYWYRQILGQKVEFLVSFYNNEISEKSEIFDDQFSVERPDGSNFTLKIRSTKLEDSAMYFCASSERTSGRRNIQYFGAGTRLSVL.

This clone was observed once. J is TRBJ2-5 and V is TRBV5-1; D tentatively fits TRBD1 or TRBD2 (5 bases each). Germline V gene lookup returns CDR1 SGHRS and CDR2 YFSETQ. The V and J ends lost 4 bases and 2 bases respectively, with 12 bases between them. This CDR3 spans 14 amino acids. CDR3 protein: CASSTGTTQETQYF. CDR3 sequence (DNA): TGCGCCAGCAGCACCGGGACCACGCAAGAGACCCAGTACTTC.

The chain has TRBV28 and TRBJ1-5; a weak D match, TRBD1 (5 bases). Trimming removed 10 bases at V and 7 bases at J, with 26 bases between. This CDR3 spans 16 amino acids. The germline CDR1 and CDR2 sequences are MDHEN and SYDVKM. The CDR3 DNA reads TGTGCCATTTTACCCCCCGGGACTCCCGAGGGACAGCCCCAGCATTTT. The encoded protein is CAILPPGTPEGQPQHF.

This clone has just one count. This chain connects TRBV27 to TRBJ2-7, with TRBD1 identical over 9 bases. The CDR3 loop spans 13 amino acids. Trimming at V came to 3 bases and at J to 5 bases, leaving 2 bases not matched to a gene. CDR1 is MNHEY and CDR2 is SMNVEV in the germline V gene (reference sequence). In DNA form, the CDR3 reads TGTGCCAGCAGTTTCGGGACAGGGAACGAGCAGTACTTC. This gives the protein CASSFGTGNEQYF.

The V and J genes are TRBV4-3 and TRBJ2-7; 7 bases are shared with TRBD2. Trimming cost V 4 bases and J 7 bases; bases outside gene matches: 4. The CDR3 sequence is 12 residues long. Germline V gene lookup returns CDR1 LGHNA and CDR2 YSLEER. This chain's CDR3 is CASSRTGGEQYF. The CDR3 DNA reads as TGCGCCAGCAGCCGGACCGGGGGGGAGCAGTACTTC.